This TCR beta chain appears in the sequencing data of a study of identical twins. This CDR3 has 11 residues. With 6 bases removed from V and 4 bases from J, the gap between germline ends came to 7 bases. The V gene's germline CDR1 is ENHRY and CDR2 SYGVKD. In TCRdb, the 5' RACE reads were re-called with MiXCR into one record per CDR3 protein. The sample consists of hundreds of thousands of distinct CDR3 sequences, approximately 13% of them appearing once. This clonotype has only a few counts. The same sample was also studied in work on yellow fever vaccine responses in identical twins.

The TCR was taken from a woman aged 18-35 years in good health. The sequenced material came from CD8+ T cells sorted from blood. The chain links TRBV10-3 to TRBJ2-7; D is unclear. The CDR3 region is CAISDGYEQYV. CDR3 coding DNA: TGTGCCATCAGCGACGGGTACGAGCAGTACGTC.